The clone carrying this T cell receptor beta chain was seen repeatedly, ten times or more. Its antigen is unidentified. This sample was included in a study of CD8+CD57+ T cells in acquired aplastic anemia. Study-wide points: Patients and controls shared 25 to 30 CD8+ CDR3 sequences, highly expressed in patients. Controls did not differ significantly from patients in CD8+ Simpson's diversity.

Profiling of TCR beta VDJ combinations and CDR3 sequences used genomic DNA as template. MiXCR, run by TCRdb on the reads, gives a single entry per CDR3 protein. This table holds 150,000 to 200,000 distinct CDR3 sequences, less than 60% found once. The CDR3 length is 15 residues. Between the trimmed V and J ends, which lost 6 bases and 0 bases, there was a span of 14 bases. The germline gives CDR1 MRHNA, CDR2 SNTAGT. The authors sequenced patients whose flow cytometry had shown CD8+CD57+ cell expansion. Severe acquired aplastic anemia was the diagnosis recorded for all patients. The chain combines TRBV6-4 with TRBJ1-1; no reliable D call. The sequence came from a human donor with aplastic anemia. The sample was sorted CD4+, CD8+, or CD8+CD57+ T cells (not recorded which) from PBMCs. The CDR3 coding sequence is TGTGCCAGCAGAGCACAGCCTACCCTGAACACTGAAGCTTTCTTT. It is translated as CASRAQPTLNTEAFF.